This record covers a single T cell receptor (beta chain). The sample originates from a study of blood T cell repertoires in COVID-19. The ends lost 7 bases at V and 2 bases at J; junction bases unmatched: 5. This CDR3 has 14 amino acids. CDR1 is SNHLY, CDR2 FYNNEI, per germline. Measured with immunoSEQ multiplex PCR; TCRdb has only the in-frame clones, and not every one. The sample carries about 74,000 clones, around 86% recorded once. The chain is built from TRBV2 and TRBJ2-3; TRBD1 agrees at 8 bases. The sample was peripheral blood. The clonotype was recovered from a woman of 80 years or more with active or convalescent COVID-19. The DNA of the CDR3 is TGTGCCAGCATCTTGGACAGGGCCACAGATACGCAGTATTTT. This encodes CASILDRATDTQYF.